This section outlines one T cell receptor beta chain sequence together with its context. No antigen is known for it. Base qualities are not at hand, and no much larger clone is one base apart. Each donor gave one peripheral blood draw, around 100 mL on average, collected into heparinised tubes. Naive, central memory, regulatory and stem cell-like memory CD4+ T cells were sorted on a BD FACSAria II using a panel including CD45RO, CCR7, CD25, CD127, CD95 and CD27. Every sorted population had a purity above 95%. Right away, PBMCs were isolated by Lymphoprep density gradient centrifugation and were stained directly, with no culture step. So that batch effects would be minimized, each experiment stained and sorted samples in pairs, pairing one healthy donor with one patient. This sample stems from a study of beta chain features in type 1 diabetes (dated by TCRdb to 2017 to 2018). In the study overall: Mean age, gender distribution, total cell number and subset yield were not different between patients and healthy donors. A total of roughly 100 million sorted cells were examined across all samples, and the number of cells per subset was strongly correlated with RNA yield. In the study, recently diagnosed type 1 diabetes patients and matched healthy donors were compared on the TCRB repertoires of their sorted circulating CD4+ T cell subsets. Naive and central memory subsets were obtained from all 30 or so donors, but regulatory and stem cell-like memory subsets were isolated from only 8 patients and roughly eight healthy donors.

Overall results and qualifications from the work: At VDJ recombination sites, type 1 diabetes patients had fewer insertions and more deleted nucleotides, which implies abnormalities in thymic rearrangement. Shorter templates might be favored by PCR, yet because patient and control samples were amplified and corrected together, any such skew would affect both groups equally. In all four CD4+ subsets, TCRB CDR3 length was moderately but significantly shorter in type 1 diabetes patients. The naive, central memory and regulatory TCRB repertoires appeared to resemble one another more closely among patients than among healthy donors. Because the HLA sub-analyses included only small numbers of individuals, any influence of HLA type on TCRB rearrangement was left unresolved. Because cDNA was sequenced instead of genomic DNA, highly expressing activated cells could be over-represented, though the groups showed no difference in activation or CD3 levels.

The entire isolated RNA was reverse transcribed using the High Capacity cDNA Reverse Transcription Kit, and thus expressed TCRB transcripts were sequenced. Deep immunoSEQ sequencing was performed on naive, central memory and regulatory T cell samples, with an average of around 3.5 million total reads per sample. Sorted cells were lysed in RLT buffer, and RNA was extracted using DNase-treated RNeasy Micro or Mini kits according to cell number. Each cell subset was processed on its own to prevent cross-contamination, while patient and healthy donor samples were processed together. TCRB sequences were amplified from cDNA with the immunoSEQ multiplex PCR, producing 87-bp fragments spanning the CDR3 region. Amplicons were sequenced on the Illumina HiSeq platform. In the authors' own workflow: PCR bias was computationally corrected using synthetic template baselines, reads within Hamming distance 2 were collapsed, and singletons that could not be merged were discarded. Reads were aligned against IMGT to assign V, D and J genes, CDR3 length and insertions or deletions at six rearrangement sites. Within each subset, clonotype counts were normalized to sorted cell number, and only after that were true diversity and Gini coefficients computed with the tcR R package. Repertoire sharing was quantified using the overlap coefficient calculated on TCRB nucleotide sequences. As a proxy for the pre-selection repertoire, out-of-frame TCRB sequences from naive cells were analyzed. Held by TCRdb, this immuneACCESS table contains in-frame sequences only and omits some clones. Under half of the omission traces to an unresolved V gene where checked; the cause of the rest is unknown. For V, J and clone size, that table is used; D and trimming come from the DNA. Here the sample has fewer than 650,000 clones; about 16% occur a single time. About 0.087% of the sample rests with the top ten.

From its cysteine to its phenylalanine, the CDR3 spans 17 amino acids. Only the CDR3 region is kept as DNA, spanning 51 bases read in frame from base 1. The germline ends are 15 bases apart after V is trimmed by 3 bases and J by 3 bases. As encoded in the germline V gene, CDR1 is SGHTA while CDR2 is FQGNSA. The V and J genes are TRBV7-2 and TRBJ1-6, with the D gene not clear enough to name. This TCR derives from a man between 18 and 29 years old in good health. Sequenced sample: naive CD4+ T cells from blood. Reading the label with the study, this specimen's cell subset or site is: true naive CD4+ T cells. The CDR3 has the sequence CASSFLIGVFYNSPLHF. The DNA is TGTGCCAGCAGCTTCCTGATCGGGGTATTCTATAATTCACCCCTCCACTTT.